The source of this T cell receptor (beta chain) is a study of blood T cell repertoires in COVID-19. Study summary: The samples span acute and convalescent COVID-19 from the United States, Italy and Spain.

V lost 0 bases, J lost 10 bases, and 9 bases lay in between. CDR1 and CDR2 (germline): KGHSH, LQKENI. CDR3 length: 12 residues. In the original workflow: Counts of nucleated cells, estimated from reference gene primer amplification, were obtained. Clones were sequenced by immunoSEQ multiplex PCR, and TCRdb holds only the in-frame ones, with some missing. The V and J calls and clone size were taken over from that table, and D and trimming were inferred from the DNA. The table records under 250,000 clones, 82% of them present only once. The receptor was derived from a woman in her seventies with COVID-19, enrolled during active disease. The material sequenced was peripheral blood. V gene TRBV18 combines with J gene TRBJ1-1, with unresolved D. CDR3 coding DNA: TGTGCCAGCTCACCACCAACTACCGGAGCTTTCTTT. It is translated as CASSPPTTGAFF.